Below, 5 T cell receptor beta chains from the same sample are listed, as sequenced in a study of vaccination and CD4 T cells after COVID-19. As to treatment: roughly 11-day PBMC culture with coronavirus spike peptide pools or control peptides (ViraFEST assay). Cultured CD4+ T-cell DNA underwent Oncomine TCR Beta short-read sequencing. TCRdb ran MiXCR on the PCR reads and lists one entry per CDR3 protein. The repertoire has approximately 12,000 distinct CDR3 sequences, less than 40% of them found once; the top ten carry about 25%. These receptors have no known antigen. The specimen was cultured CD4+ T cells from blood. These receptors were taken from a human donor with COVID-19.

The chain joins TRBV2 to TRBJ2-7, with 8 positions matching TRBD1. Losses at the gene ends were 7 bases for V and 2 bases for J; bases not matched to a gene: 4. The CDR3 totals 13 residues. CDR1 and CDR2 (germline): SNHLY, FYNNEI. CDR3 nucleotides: TGTGCCAGCAAACACAGGGGGGCCTACGAGCAGTACTTC. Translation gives CASKHRGAYEQYF.

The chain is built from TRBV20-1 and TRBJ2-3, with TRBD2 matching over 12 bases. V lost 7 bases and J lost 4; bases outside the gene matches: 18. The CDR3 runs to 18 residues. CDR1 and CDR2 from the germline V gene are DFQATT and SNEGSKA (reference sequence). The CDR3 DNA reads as TGCAGTGTTACAGGCCTAGCGGGGGGGCCGGTACGGTCAGATACGCAGTATTTT. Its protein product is CSVTGLAGGPVRSDTQYF.

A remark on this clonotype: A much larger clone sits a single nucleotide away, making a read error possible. The CDR3 spells CASSPGGHTVYF. CDR3 nucleotide sequence: TGTGCCAGCAGCCCGGGTGGGCACACCGTATATTTT. The genes are TRBV25-1 and TRBJ1-3, with unresolved D. Germline V gene data show CDR1 as MGHDK and CDR2 as SYGVNS. This CDR3 is 12 amino acids long. The full variable domain, with the rest looked up from reference TRBV25-1 and TRBJ1-3, is EADIYQTPRYLVIGTGKKITLECSQTMGHDKMYWYQQDPGMELHLIHYSYGVNSTEKGDLSSESTVSRIRTEHFPLTLESARPSHTSQYLCASSPGGHTVYFGEGSWLTVV.

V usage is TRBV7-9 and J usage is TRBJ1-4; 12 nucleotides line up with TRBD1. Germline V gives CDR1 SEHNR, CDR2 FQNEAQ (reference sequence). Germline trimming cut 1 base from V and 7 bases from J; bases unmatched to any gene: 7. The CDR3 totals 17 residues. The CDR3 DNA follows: TGTGCCAGCAGCTTAGGGGACAGGGGGCGCGGTGGTGAAAAACTGTTTTTT. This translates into CASSLGDRGRGGEKLFF.

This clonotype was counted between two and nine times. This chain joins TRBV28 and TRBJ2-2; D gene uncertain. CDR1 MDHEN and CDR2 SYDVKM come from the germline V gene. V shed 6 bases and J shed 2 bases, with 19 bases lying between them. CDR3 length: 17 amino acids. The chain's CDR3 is CASSPPGFGQNTGELFF. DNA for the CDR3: TGTGCCAGCAGCCCTCCTGGTTTCGGCCAAAACACCGGGGAGCTGTTTTTT.